The rows below give T cell receptor beta chains drawn from one sample of a study of cytomegalovirus exposure and HLA in healthy donors. The data were produced by immunoSEQ multiplex PCR, yet TCRdb's version contains in-frame clones alone and is incomplete. This table holds 100,000 to 150,000 clones, approximately 73% found once. Material: PBMCs. Receptors were obtained from a man aged 55 to 70 in good health and CMV-seropositive. Both conserved end residues are part of each CDR3. D genes are given only for firm matches. Rows may omit the clone size; those that give it use once, few, many or a size class.

>NA|TRBD2|TRBJ2-1|TRBV19
TGTGCCAGTAGTACTAGCGGGGACTACAATGAGCAGTTCTTC
CASSTSGDYNEQFF
>NA|NA|TRBJ2-3|TRBV7-9
TGTGCCAGCAGCTTTACGGGGGGCACGGGAGATACGCAGTATTTT
CASSFTGGTGDTQYF
>NA|NA|TRBJ2-5|TRBV28
TGTGCCAGCAGTTTGGAGCAGATGTACCAAGAGACCCAGTACTTC
CASSLEQMYQETQYF
>once|NA|TRBJ1-2|TRBV2
TGTGCCAGCAGTCGGACAGAGTATGGCTACACCTTC
CASSRTEYGYTF
>NA|NA|TRBJ2-3|TRBV28
TGTGCCAGCAGTTTACCGACGCAGGGATCAGATACGCAGTATTTT
CASSLPTQGSDTQYF
>NA|TRBD1|TRBJ1-5|TRBV28
TGTGCCAGCGCGGGACAGGGTTATCAGCCCCAGCATTTT
CASAGQGYQPQHF
>once|NA|TRBJ2-7|TRBV2
TGTGCCAGCAGTCAGGTCCTCTACGAGCAGTACTTC
CASSQVLYEQYF
>NA|TRBD2|TRBJ2-3|TRBV4-1
TGCGCCAGCAGCCAAGATCGGGGGGGTGGCCCAAGCACAGATACGCAGTATTTT
CASSQDRGGGPSTDTQYF
>NA|NA|TRBJ1-5|TRBV6-1
TGTGCCAGCAGTGAAGGTCCCAGTTGGAGCAATCAGCCCCAGCATTTT
CASSEGPSWSNQPQHF
>few|TRBD1|TRBJ1-3|TRBV5-1
TGCGCCAGCAGCTTCCTGGGACAGGGGGGAAACACCATATATTTT
CASSFLGQGGNTIYF
>NA|TRBD2|TRBJ2-5|TRBV2
TGTGCCAGCAGGCGGGGACTAGCGGGGGAGCAAGAGACCCAGTACTTC
CASRRGLAGEQETQYF
>few|NA|TRBJ1-4|TRBV5-1
TGCGCCAGCAGCTTGTCAGGGATTGAAAAACTGTTTTTT
CASSLSGIEKLFF
>NA|TRBD2|TRBJ2-1|TRBV19
TGTGCCATTGGACTAGCGGGGGGGCGGGGACAGTTCTTC
CAIGLAGGRGQFF
>NA|NA|TRBJ1-2|TRBV5-1
TGCGCCAGCAGCCGGTCGAGACAGGTGGATGGCTACACCTTC
CASSRSRQVDGYTF
>NA|NA|TRBJ1-1|TRBV6-1
TGTGCCAGCAGTGAAGCCCGAGGCGGCTATGAAGCTTTCTTT
CASSEARGGYEAFF
>NA|TRBD1|TRBJ2-6|TRBV15
TGTGCCACCAGCAGAGAGCTATTAGGACAGGGGACGAACGTCCTGACTTTC
CATSRELLGQGTNVLTF
>NA|NA|TRBJ2-5|TRBV27
TGTGCCAGCAGTTTGCTAGCTTCTCAAGAGACCCAGTACTTC
CASSLLASQETQYF
>NA|TRBD1|TRBJ2-3|TRBV5-1
TGCGCCAGCAGCTTTGGGACAGGGGCAGGTGTCGGGAGAGATACGCAGTATTTT
CASSFGTGAGVGRDTQYF
>NA|TRBD2|TRBJ2-4|TRBV11-2
TGTGCCAGCAGCTTAGCGGGGGGTGGAAACATTCAGTACTTC
CASSLAGGGNIQYF
>few|NA|TRBJ1-3|TRBV6-1
TGTGCCAGCACAGAGGGTTACTCTGGAAACACCATATATTTT
CASTEGYSGNTIYF
>few|TRBD2|TRBJ2-4|TRBV19
TGTGCCAGTAGTTCCGGACGAGAGAAGCGGGGGGGGTTCAAAAACATTCAGTACTTC
CASSSGREKRGGFKNIQYF
>few|TRBD1|TRBJ1-5|TRBV19
TGTGCCAGTAGCGGACTCTGGGGACAGAGAAATCAGCCCCAGCATTTT
CASSGLWGQRNQPQHF
>NA|TRBD1|TRBJ2-7|TRBV7-2
TGTGCCAGCAGCTCACGACAGGGGTATGCCTACGAGCAGTACTTC
CASSSRQGYAYEQYF
>NA|NA|TRBJ1-5|TRBV11-1
TGTGCCAGCAGCTCGGGGTTCAATCACCCCCAGCATTTT
CASSSGFNHPQHF
>NA|NA|TRBJ2-2|TRBV19
TGTGCCAGTAGTATTCTACCGCCGAACACCGGGGAGCTGTTTTTT
CASSILPPNTGELFF
>NA|NA|TRBJ1-4|TRBV5-1
TGCGCCAGCAGCGAGCGGCTTGCGGGTACAACTAATGAAAAACTGTTTTTT
CASSERLAGTTNEKLFF
>NA|NA|TRBJ1-1|TRBV7-3
TGTGCCAGCAGCCCCACAGGGAAGAACACTGAAGCTTTCTTT
CASSPTGKNTEAFF
>NA|NA|TRBJ2-5|TRBV10-3
TGTGCCATCAGTGATGGAGAGTACCAAGAGACCCAGTACTTC
CAISDGEYQETQYF
>NA|NA|TRBJ1-2|TRBV6-6
TGTGCCAGCAGTCGAACGGGTTCGGGTGGCTACCCCTTC
CASSRTGSGGYPF
>once|NA|TRBJ1-2|TRBV5-1
TGCGCCAGCAGCTTGGCTCAGGGTCCTGGCTACACCTTC
CASSLAQGPGYTF
>NA|NA|TRBJ2-2|TRBV5-5
TGTGCCAGCAGCCCTTCAGGGTCCTACACCGGGGAGCTGTTTTTT
CASSPSGSYTGELFF
>few|NA|TRBJ1-2|TRBV10-1
TGCGCCAGCAGTCCCGGGGGTAACTATGGCTACACCTTC
CASSPGGNYGYTF
>NA|NA|TRBJ1-2|TRBV28
TGTGCCAGCACTCCAAGAGGGATTGGCTACACCTTC
CASTPRGIGYTF
>few|TRBD1|TRBJ1-3|TRBV2
TGTGCCAGCAGTAGTCCGGGACAGGGATCATCTGGAAACACCATATATTTT
CASSSPGQGSSGNTIYF
>NA|TRBD2|TRBJ2-3|TRBV5-1
TGCGCCAGCAGCTTGGCCACGGGGGGGTTTGGAGATACGCAGTATTTT
CASSLATGGFGDTQYF
>NA|NA|TRBJ1-3|TRBV10-2
TGCGCCACCGAGGAGGGGATAGCTGGAAACACCATATATTTT
CATEEGIAGNTIYF
>NA|NA|TRBJ1-4|TRBV9
TGTGCCAGCAGCTTGACAGGCGGCACTAATGAAAAACTGTTTTTT
CASSLTGGTNEKLFF
>NA|NA|TRBJ1-3|TRBV5-4
TGTGTCAGCAGCACGATAGACACCCGGAACACCATATATTTT
CVSSTIDTRNTIYF
>NA|NA|TRBJ1-5|TRBV19
TGTGCCAGTAGCACCCGGGGGAATCAGCCCCAGCATTTT
CASSTRGNQPQHF
>NA|NA|TRBJ1-1|TRBV7-2
TGTGCCAGCAGCTGGGCCTTGGGGAACACTGAAGCTTTCTTT
CASSWALGNTEAFF